In this sample, the clone carrying this T cell receptor beta chain turned up many times. The entry originates in a study of breast tumors, draining lymph nodes, adjacent tissues. From the multiplex PCR reads, TCRdb called clonotypes with MiXCR, one entry per CDR3 protein. The sample shows about 130,000 distinct CDR3 sequences, 21% of them seen only once. The lymph nodes were axillary draining lymph nodes from breast cancer patients. The sample was axillary lymph node tissue. The TCR originated in a female donor with breast cancer. Some clones in this sample may be carry-over from other donors' samples.

The CDR3 DNA follows: TGTGCCAGCACCACTCTCGGGGGGAATCAGCCCCAGCATTTT. It specifies CASTTLGGNQPQHF. The rearrangement uses TRBV5-6 and TRBJ1-5, with D possibly matching TRBD1 (5 bases). The CDR3 consists of 14 residues. Germline CDR1 is SGHDT and CDR2 is YYEEEE. Trimming cost V 6 bases and J 4 bases, with 14 bases left between them.